The subject of this entry is one T cell receptor (beta chain). This clonotype has only a few counts. Its specific antigen is unknown. No much larger clone exists at a distance of one base, and base qualities are not known. The library was produced with 5' RACE. Sequenced using an Illumina HiSeq 2500. A second PCR of roughly 6 to 11 cycles was run with a J-beta primer mix and a sample-barcoded 5' primer. Each TCR beta cDNA molecule received a unique molecular identifier from a template-switch 5' adaptor carrying 12 random nucleotides. Each sample yielded at least 2.5 million CDR3-containing paired-end reads. All of the RNA was converted into first-strand cDNA using the Mint cDNA synthesis kit, with a TRBC-specific oligonucleotide serving as the primer. All cDNA was treated with uracil-DNA glycosylase and then went through a first 18-cycle PCR with the universal primers M1SS and BC2_uni_R. The study's processing was this. Each sample was normalized by randomly selecting 1 million high-quality reads, each carrying a distinct molecular identifier. Reads sharing molecular identifiers were discarded rather than binned into consensus sequences. MiTCR, set to a Q25 quality threshold and the strictest error-elimination algorithm, was used for CDR3 identification, clonotype clustering and error correction. Lower-bound total TCR beta diversity was estimated with a nonparametric unseen species model using Euler transformation. The raw public reads went through TCRdb reprocessing: fastp at Q25, MiXCR clone calling, in-frame beta chains kept. Under each unique CDR3 protein, matching rows form one entry showing the most common genes and DNA. The V and J calls were determined by TCRdb, not by the authors. For this sample there are hundreds of thousands of distinct CDR3 sequences; roughly half appear just once. Roughly 12% of the sample comes from the top ten.

The data were taken from a study of blood T cells in healthy people across ages (dated by TCRdb to 2013 to 2016). Some background on the complete study: In model experiments, roughly one uniquely barcoded TCR beta cDNA molecule per two T cells was captured by template switching. To avoid experimental bias, donors of different ages were spread randomly across the sequencing lanes. Four age groups were formed from the donors: young (average approximately 15 years), middle-aged (approximately 42), aged (over 55) and long-lived (approximately 78). For two donors (one aged 18 to 30 and one aged 80 or older), the study analyzed two additional independent replicas of 1 million unique cDNA reads from the same blood draw. Age-related changes in TCR beta repertoire diversity were measured in the study by deep sequencing normalized with unique cDNA molecular identifiers. Study-wide findings and limitations: Compared with the aged group, the long-lived group had more naive CD4+ T cells, fewer expanded clones and increased TCR diversity, suggesting age selection. Because donor CMV infection status was unknown, age-related changes in expanded clonotypes were potentially confounded. Observed TCR beta diversity correlated strongly with the percentage of naive T cells measured by flow cytometry. Since profiling was done on bulk unsorted PBMCs, naive and antigen-experienced compartments could not be conclusively compared. Estimates of total diversity from one million sequenced T cells were regarded as lower bounds and underestimates. As age increased, observed TCR beta diversity per million T cells dropped in a roughly linear way, and a significant reduction was already evident by age approximately 40.

Systemically healthy Caucasian individuals from Russia, 35 to 40 in total and aged roughly 6 to 100 years, were included as donors. Each donor gave roughly 9.5 milliliters of peripheral blood, collected into EDTA-treated Vacutainer tubes. Ficoll-Paque density-gradient centrifugation was used to isolate PBMCs, with at least 6 million per sample. Trizol reagent was used to extract total RNA from the PBMCs, yielding at least 5.5 micrograms per sample. The percentages of naive CD45RAhigh/CD27high T cells were determined by flow cytometry on a PBMC aliquot from every donor. Compared with germline, V lacks 2 bases and J lacks 0 bases; bases without a gene match: 10. Based on the germline V gene, the CDR1 and CDR2 sequences are MNHEY and SVGAGI. The CDR3 sequence holds 19 residues, the cysteine and phenylalanine included. The retained sequence is limited to the CDR3, 57 bases, with the frame set at the first base.

The receptor chain draws on TRBV6-5 and TRBJ1-1; 12 central bases correspond to TRBD1. The source of this sequence is a woman of 80 years or more in good health. The sequenced sample consisted of blood. Here the CDR3 is given as CASSYRTGTGGFMNTEAFF. The nucleotides read TGTGCCAGCAGTTACCGTACCGGGACAGGGGGCTTTATGAACACTGAAGCTTTCTTT.